This T cell receptor (beta chain) comes out of a study of T cell clusters in autoimmune cytopenias. Study conclusions and caveats: TRB repertoire shifts in secondary cytopenia and chronic lymphocytic leukemia mostly reflected lymphoma, not autoimmunity.

About 39,000 genome equivalents of blood DNA were amplified for TRB. TRB rearrangements were amplified by touch-down multiplex PCR with mixed TRB-A/B primers. TCRdb re-called the multiplex PCR reads, yielding one record per CDR3 amino acid sequence without DNA. The ten most abundant clones cover roughly 2.1% of a sample with about 15,000 distinct CDR3 sequences. Details on this clonotype: Its antigen is unknown.

The germline CDR1 and CDR2 sequences are MNHEY and SMNVEV (reference sequence). This CDR3 is built from 17 residues. The chain joins TRBV27 to TRBJ1-5. Specimen: peripheral blood. This clonotype was obtained from a human donor with an autoimmune cytopenia or autoimmune hepatitis (not recorded which). CDR3 residues: CASSLSGGGHSNQPQHF.